This record looks at one T cell receptor (beta chain) sequence and its context. The sample comes from a study of blood T cell repertoires in COVID-19. Looking at the study overall: Acute and convalescent COVID-19 specimens originated in the United States, Italy and Spain. In each case, the material was cDNA or gDNA derived from T cells, B-cell-depleted T cells, or PBMCs.

Source study methods: Cell counts per sample came from amplifying reference gene primers. Data came from immunoSEQ multiplex PCR; TCRdb stores just in-frame clones and leaves some out. The DNA gave D and trimming, while V, J and clone size come from that table. The table lists some 37,000 clones, 81% of them singletons. The length of the CDR3 is 15 residues. Germline V lookup: CDR1 SGHDT, CDR2 YYEEEE. V shed 4 bases and J shed 2 bases, with 15 bases lying between them. The chain links TRBV5-6 to TRBJ1-2; TRBD1 is a possible D gene (5 bases). The source material was peripheral blood. The receptor comes from a man aged 80 or over with active or convalescent COVID-19. The CDR3 loop reads CASSRVGGLNYGYTF. The CDR3 nucleotides read TGTGCCAGCAGCCGTGTCGGGGGTCTAAACTATGGCTACACCTTC.